This T cell receptor (beta chain) came from a study of OX40 agonist ivuxolimab in advanced cancers. General notes on the study: Ivuxolimab, which targeted the costimulatory receptor OX40 (CD134), was an agonistic, fully human IgG2 monoclonal antibody. Partial responses were achieved by three dose-escalation patients, of whom one had hepatocellular carcinoma and two had cutaneous melanoma. A male proportion of roughly 80% and a mean age of about 60 years, ranging from about 23 to 90, were recorded for the dose-escalation cohort. The paper describes the monotherapy dose-escalation part (N of about 52 patients) of the phase I trial of ivuxolimab. Intravenous ivuxolimab was administered to patients every 2 weeks at six dose levels: 0.01, 0.1, 0.3, 1.5, 3 and 10 mg/kg. Patients were allowed to have had prior anti-PD-1, anti-PD-L1 or anti-CTLA-4 therapy, and around two fifths of the dose-escalation patients had been treated with checkpoint inhibitors. Of the approximately 50 patients in dose escalation, about 19 had hepatocellular carcinoma, some 15 had melanoma, 9 had renal cell carcinoma and 9 had head and neck cancer. The point of sequencing TCRbeta in the periphery was to test whether ivuxolimab changed TCR sequence diversity and drove clonal T-cell expansion.

A word on this clone: Its binding antigen is unknown. Base qualities are not recorded, but no much larger clone differs from it by a single base.

Genomic DNA was extracted from sorted cells for sequencing of the TCRbeta CDR3 region. The immunoSEQ Assay was used to sequence the TCRbeta CDR3 regions. Imported from immuneACCESS, the table was reduced by TCRdb to in-frame sequences with V and J called. These copies leave out some clones; in studies compared against another copy, an unresolved V gene accounts for under half, and the cause of the remainder is not known. The sample table holds around 38,000 clones, of which roughly 80% were seen once. The leading ten clones occupy around 20% of the sample. The trial excluded patients who had a history of autoimmune disease or who were on systemic immunosuppression. Peripheral blood for TCR sequencing was collected from all dose cohorts at baseline, on cycle 4 day 1, and on cycle 7 day 1. The samples were taken from a phase I, first-in-human, multicenter, open-label dose-escalation trial of ivuxolimab. Adults with locally advanced or metastatic melanoma, renal cell, hepatocellular, or head and neck squamous cell carcinoma were enrolled in the trial. Before TCR sequencing, CD4+ T cells and CD8+ T cells from peripheral blood were sorted into separate populations.

What the work shows at the level of the full study, not this receptor alone: Which antigens the clonally expanded peripheral T cells were specific for was not determined. In the 0.1-3.0 mg/kg groups, partial responders were among the patients with the lowest normalized peripheral clonal expansion, particularly in CD8+ T cells. Low levels of normalized T-cell clonal expansion were also shown by some nonresponding patients. At doses of 0.1 to 3.0 mg/kg, clonal expansion of both CD4+ and CD8+ T cells in blood was seen between baseline and week 6. After ivuxolimab, expanded clones were on average more numerous among CD8+ T cells than among CD4+ T cells.

The input for sequencing was CD4+ or CD8+ T cells sorted from blood, taken in a trial of the OX40 agonist ivuxolimab. This sequence was found in an adult with an advanced solid tumor such as melanoma, head and neck, liver or kidney cancer.

CDR3 reads: CASSGRDSYGYTF. The sequenced DNA is TGCGCCAGCAGTGGTAGGGACAGCTATGGCTACACCTTC. The chain couples TRBV10-2 to TRBJ1-2, with 7 central nucleotides matching TRBD1. V is trimmed back by 4 bases and J by 4 bases, and the junction contains 3 bases that no gene match accounts for. CDR1 and CDR2 are read off the germline V gene as WSHSY and SAAADI. Inclusive of the bounding cysteine and phenylalanine, the CDR3 is 13 residues long. Only the CDR3 DNA is retained, 39 bases long and in frame from the first base.